The 18 T cell receptor beta chains presented below share a single source sample, sequenced in a study of tumor and adjacent non-tumor tissue in lung cancer (dated by TCRdb to 2016 to 2018). RNA was isolated from bulk, unsorted tissue, and RNA quality was assessed with a NanoDrop ND-1000 and an Agilent 2100. For the normal lung samples, distant non-tumor tissue was collected more than 3 cm away from the tumor edge. Library generation was performed with multiplex PCR. Sequencing used an Illumina HiSeq 2500. Following protocols modified from ARM-PCR, the researchers constructed TCRbeta libraries through three rounds of nested PCR with primers (Table S4). TCRdb applied fastp at Q25 and MiXCR to the public reads, then kept only in-frame beta chains. For every CDR3 protein sequence, its rows merge into one entry that carries the most common genes and DNA. The sample has about 80,000 distinct CDR3 sequences on record, about four fifths of them singletons. The ten top clones hold about 51% of the sample.

Sequenced: distant non-tumor lung tissue. These receptors originate from a man aged 60 to 75 with non-small cell lung cancer.

In regard to this clonotype: At one of its ends the junction is not consistent with the germline gene, which may arise from a read error. The chain carries TRBV6-5 and TRBJ2-6; D is tentatively TRBD1 or TRBD2 (5 bases each). In germline, CDR1 is MNHEY, CDR2 SVGAGI. The length of the CDR3 is 17 residues. The CDR3 DNA reads TGTTCCAGCAGCCTAGCAGGAGCCAGCTCTGGGGCCAACTTCCTGACTTTC. Protein sequence: CSSSLAGASSGANFLTF.

A word on this clonotype: Germline and junction disagree at one end, which may indicate a read error. V gene TRBV6-4 combines with J gene TRBJ2-3; D is unclear. This CDR3 region has 13 residues. Looked up from germline, CDR1 is MRHNA and CDR2 is SNTAGT. CDR3 DNA sequence: TGTGTCAGCAGTGACGGCTACACAGATACGCAGTATTTT. Translating it yields CVSSDGYTDTQYF.

On this clonotype: Because the CDR3 is missing its conserved closing phenylalanine or tryptophan, this is likely a read error. The V gene is TRBV6-5, the J gene TRBJ2-1; D is tentatively TRBD1 or TRBD2 (5 bases each). Germline CDR1 MNHEY, CDR2 SVGAGI. The CDR3 has 16 amino acids. The V end lost 5 bases, the J end lost 8 bases, and 22 bases lay between the germline ends. This CDR3 reads CASSRLWSGRGDEQFL. As DNA, the CDR3 is TGTGCCAGCAGTCGCCTTTGGAGTGGGAGAGGGGATGAGCAGTTCCTC.

A single count supports this clonotype. The V gene is TRBV18, the J gene TRBJ1-6, with D maybe TRBD1 (5 bases). The CDR3 runs 13 residues. CDR1 is KGHSH and CDR2 is LQKENI in the germline V gene. V shed 4 bases and J shed 17 bases, with 18 bases lying between them. The CDR3 loop is CASSRGTPASFHF. As DNA, the CDR3 is TGTGCCAGCTCACGGGGGACGCCCGCTTCCTTCCACTTT.

Regarding this clonotype: Compared with germline, one end of the junction differs, possibly owing to a read error. J is TRBJ2-2 and V is TRBV2; possibly TRBD2 for D (5 bases). CDR1 SNHLY and CDR2 FYNNEI come from the germline V gene. There are 13 residues in the CDR3. CDR3 bases: TGTGCCTGCAGTGTCGCACTCACCGGGGAGCTGTATTTT. Its protein is CACSVALTGELYF.

About this clonotype: The junction does not match germline at one end; this may be a read error. This sequence joins TRBV11-2 and TRBJ2-6, with 7 bases aligning to TRBD1. CDR1 and CDR2 from the germline V gene are SGHAT and FQNNGV. The CDR3 covers 19 residues. The CDR3 coding sequence is TGTGTCAGCAGCTTAATTCCAAAGGACAGGCCCTCTGGGGTCAACGTCCTGACTTTC. It is translated as CVSSLIPKDRPSGVNVLTF.

The chain uses TRBV6-6 and TRBJ2-1, with TRBD2 matching over 8 bases. Germline V CDR1 and CDR2: MNHNY, SVGAGI (reference sequence). The trim removed 2 bases at V and 8 bases at J, leaving 8 bases unmatched. This CDR3 has 15 residues. The CDR3 DNA follows: TGTGCCAGCAGTTACCCCTCGGGAGGGGACGATGAGCAGTTCTTC. Translating it yields CASSYPSGGDDEQFF.

The V call is TRBV11-3, the J call TRBJ2-7, with 7 bases that match TRBD1. The germline gives CDR1 SGHNT, CDR2 YENEEA. This CDR3 comprises 15 residues. Trimming removed 7 bases from V and 13 bases from J; junction bases left unmatched: 22. The CDR3 DNA sequence: TGTGCCAGCATCTATAGGACAGGCCCCTCCTACGAACAATACTTC. Translating gives CASIYRTGPSYEQYF.

Many counts were recorded for this clonotype. CDR3 nucleotide sequence: TGTGCCACCAGTGACTTGCCGGGACAGGGATACAATGAGCAGTTCTTC. It specifies CATSDLPGQGYNEQFF. The rearrangement uses TRBV24-1 and TRBJ2-1, with 9 bases that match TRBD1. CDR3 size: 16 residues. Germline-derived CDR1 and CDR2 are KGHDR and SFDVKD. The V segment lost 4 bases and the J segment 4 bases; nucleotides outside the gene matches: 7.

V is TRBV20-1 and J is TRBJ2-7; a possible D gene is TRBD1 (5 bases). The V end was cut by 6 bases, the J end by 2 bases, with 20 bases between. The CDR3 sequence is 15 residues long. Germline-derived CDR1 and CDR2 are DFQATT and SNEGSKA (reference sequence). The CDR3 coding sequence is TGCAGTGCCGCCGCAGTGACAGTCGGAACCTACGAGCAGTACTTC. Protein product: CSAAAVTVGTYEQYF.

This clonotype was observed once. V and J are TRBV6-2 or TRBV6-3 and TRBJ2-1, with a tentative D call TRBD1 (6 bases). Between the trimmed V and J ends, which lost 9 bases and 5 bases, there was a span of 17 bases. This CDR3 contains 14 residues. Germline-derived CDR1 and CDR2 are MNHEY and SVGEGT. CDR3 sequence: CASTDRTVHNEQFF. The DNA of the CDR3 is TGTGCCAGTACCGACCGGACAGTCCACAATGAGCAGTTCTTC.

This clonotype was counted between two and nine times. The chain recombines TRBV11-1 with TRBJ2-5, with unresolved D. The germline CDR1 and CDR2 sequences are SGHAT and FQDESV (reference sequence). The CDR3 length is 14 residues. V dropped 3 bases and J dropped 5 bases, with 13 bases sitting between them. The CDR3 loop reads CASSFPPGGETQYF. Here the CDR3 DNA reads TGTGCCAGCAGCTTTCCACCGGGTGGGGAGACCCAGTACTTC.

Of note for this clonotype: A read error may produce the germline difference seen at one junction end. The CDR3: CSVGDPSGIYEQYF. DNA of the CDR3: TGTAGTGTTGGAGACCCCTCAGGGATCTACGAGCAGTACTTC. The gene calls are TRBV20-1 and TRBJ2-7, with D maybe TRBD1 (5 bases). Germline CDR1 reads DFQATT; CDR2 reads SNEGSKA (reference sequence). The CDR3 covers 14 residues.

On this clonotype: The junction departs from the called germline gene at one end, perhaps through a read error. The V call is TRBV11-2, the J call TRBJ2-5; D gene ambiguous. This CDR3 has 14 residues. Germline CDR1 SGHAT, CDR2 FQNNGV. Here the CDR3 DNA reads TGTGACAGCAGCTTAGGGTCCAGTGCAGAGACCCAGAACTTC. This encodes CDSSLGSSAETQNF. Full variable domain (outside the CDR3, taken from reference TRBV11-2 and TRBJ2-5): EAGVAQSPRYKIIEKRQSVAFWCNPISGHATLYWYQQILGQGPKLLIQFQNNGVVDDSQLPKDRFSAERLKGVDSTLKIQPAKLEDSAVYLCDSSLGSSAETQNFGPGTRLLVL.

Of note for this clonotype: The junction shows a germline mismatch at one end, possibly a read error. The rearrangement joins TRBV20-1 to TRBJ2-5, with a possible D match to TRBD2 (6 bases). Germline V CDR1 and CDR2: DFQATT, SNEGSKA (reference sequence). The CDR3 spans 16 residues. The CDR3: CSAGDLGGANQETQYF. The CDR3 coding sequence is TGTAGTGCTGGAGATCTGGGGGGAGCGAACCAAGAGACCCAGTACTTC.

This clonotype was detected once. The genes are TRBV11-2 and TRBJ2-5; D not certain. The germline V gene has CDR1 SGHAT and CDR2 FQNNGV. Trimming removed 4 bases at V and 5 bases at J, with 11 bases between. This CDR3 contains 13 residues. The CDR3 DNA reads as TGTGCCAGCAGCTCTATATGGAATGAGACCCAGTACTTC. Its protein is CASSSIWNETQYF.

This clonotype was found many times. The chain links TRBV6-2 or TRBV6-3 to TRBJ2-1; D might be TRBD2 (5 bases). Trimming pared 1 base from V and 0 bases from J, leaving 13 bases between. CDR1 and CDR2 from the germline V gene are MNHEY and SVGEGT. This CDR3 has 17 residues. CDR3 bases: TGTGCCAGCAGTTACTTCTCCCGTGGAGGCTCCTACAATGAGCAGTTCTTC. This translates into CASSYFSRGGSYNEQFF.

This clonotype has just a few counts. V usage is TRBV30 and J usage is TRBJ1-5, with a weak D call TRBD1 (5 bases). The CDR3 runs 14 residues. The germline CDR1 and CDR2 sequences are GTSNPN and SVGIG (reference sequence). The V gene lost 5 bases and the J gene lost 2 bases, with 13 bases spanning the gap. The CDR3 protein is CAWDNRMGNQPQHF. CDR3 nucleotides: TGTGCCTGGGATAACAGGATGGGCAATCAGCCCCAGCATTTT. Drawing the rest from reference TRBV30 and TRBJ1-5, the complete variable domain is SQTIHQWPATLVQPVGSPLSLECTVEGTSNPNLYWYRQAAGRGLQLLFYSVGIGQISSEVPQNLSASRPQDRQFILSSKKLLLSDSGFYLCAWDNRMGNQPQHFGDGTRLSIL.